A single sample is the source of the 13 T cell receptor beta chains below, sequenced in a study of T-cell reconstitution after alpha-beta-depleted transplantation in children (dated by TCRdb to 2015 to 2016). Receptor amplification or capture employed PCR. Instrument on record: Illumina HiSeq 2500. TCR libraries were prepared with molecular barcoding, using unique molecular identifiers to normalize TCRbeta repertoire quantification. TCRdb reran the public reads through fastp at Q25 and MiXCR, keeping productive beta chains. Identical CDR3 proteins give one entry, which carries the most common genes and DNA. The table for this sample lists 350,000 to 400,000 distinct CDR3 sequences; roughly 15% of them were counted only once. The ten largest clones add up to roughly 4.3% of the sample. The starting material was PBMCs, obtained from the stem cell graft. The source of these receptors is a human donor who donated a stem cell graft to a child with Fanconi anemia.

The J gene is TRBJ2-7, the V gene TRBV5-1, with unresolved D. Between the trimmed V and J ends, which lost 4 bases and 7 bases, there was a span of 12 bases. Germline assignment: CDR1 SGHRS and CDR2 YFSETQ. There are 12 residues in the CDR3. CDR3 sequence reads: CASSRNAEEQYF. Here the CDR3 DNA reads TGCGCCAGCAGCCGGAACGCTGAGGAGCAGTACTTC.

This clonotype has a count of ten or more. V usage is TRBV20-1 and J usage is TRBJ1-1; D not resolved. The V gene's germline CDR1 is DFQATT and CDR2 SNEGSKA (reference sequence). Trimming pared 6 bases from V and 2 bases from J, leaving 10 bases between. The CDR3 has 12 residues. This CDR3 is CSARSPNTEAFF. CDR3 DNA: TGCAGTGCACGATCACCCAACACTGAAGCTTTCTTT.

This clonotype has just a few counts. The CDR3 region is CSARDNRATEAFF. CDR3 in DNA: TGCAGTGCTAGAGATAACAGGGCCACTGAAGCTTTCTTT. The chain combines TRBV20-1 with TRBJ1-1, with TRBD1 as a possible D gene (6 bases). Germline loops: CDR1 DFQATT, CDR2 SNEGSKA (reference sequence). The CDR3 is made up of 13 amino acids. Between the trimmed V and J ends, which lost 0 bases and 4 bases, there was a span of 9 bases.

The V call is TRBV5-1, the J call TRBJ2-3; either TRBD1 or TRBD2 may supply D (6 bases each). Germline values: CDR1 SGHRS, CDR2 YFSETQ. The CDR3 is 13 amino acids. V lost 7 bases, J lost 0 bases, and 9 bases lay in between. DNA for the CDR3: TGCGCCAGCGGAGGGGGGAGCACAGATACGCAGTATTTT. This translates into CASGGGSTDTQYF.

In this sample, this clonotype turned up a few times. J is TRBJ2-5 and V is TRBV15; D remains ambiguous. Germline V gene data show CDR1 as LNHNV and CDR2 as YYDKDF (reference sequence). CDR3 length: 13 residues. The V end lost 1 base, the J end lost 5 bases, and 8 bases lay between the germline ends. CDR3 loop: CATSRVGWETQYF. The CDR3 nucleotides are TGTGCCACCAGCAGAGTGGGGTGGGAGACCCAGTACTTC.

This clonotype was seen many times. The chain uses TRBV29-1 and TRBJ2-3; 8 bases are shared with TRBD2. This CDR3 contains 13 residues. Germline V CDR1 and CDR2: SQVTM, ANQGSEA. V lost 8 bases and J lost 4; bases outside the gene matches: 8. Here the CDR3 DNA reads TGCAGCATACGGACTAGCCGATCAGATACGCAGTATTTT. It encodes CSIRTSRSDTQYF.

About this clonotype: This clone may be a read error of a much larger clone one base away. The genes are TRBV29-1 and TRBJ1-1; D uncertain. V lost 8 bases and J 0 bases, leaving 13 bases between the germline ends. Germline V gives CDR1 SQVTM, CDR2 ANQGSEA. CDR3 size: 13 residues. CDR3 coding DNA: TGCAGCCCCAAGGCACAGATGAACACTGAAGCTTTCTTT. Translated, it gives CSPKAQMNTEAFF. The full variable domain, its missing parts supplied by reference TRBV29-1 and TRBJ1-1, is SAVISQKPSRDICQRGTSLTIQCQVDSQVTMMFWYRQQPGQSLTLIATANQGSEATYESGFVIDKFPISRPNLTFSTLTVSNMSPEDSSIYLCSPKAQMNTEAFFGQGTRLTVV.

This clonotype was recorded many times. The J gene is TRBJ2-6, the V gene TRBV7-2, with D unclear. CDR3 length equals 11 residues. Trimming pared 8 bases from V and 1 base from J, leaving 0 bases between. The germline V gene encodes CDR1 SGHTA and CDR2 FQGNSA. This CDR3 reads CASSGANVLTF. In nucleotides, the CDR3 is TGTGCCAGCTCTGGGGCCAACGTCCTGACTTTC.

This clonotype was observed a handful of times. This sequence joins TRBV12-3 or TRBV12-4 and TRBJ2-4, with 10 bases aligning to TRBD2. Unmatched junction bases numbered 9, after V lost 3 bases and J lost 7 bases. The CDR3 runs 16 residues. The CDR3 DNA sequence: TGTGCCAGCAGTTTCAGCGGGGGGGCCAAGTCGAACATTCAGTACTTC. It encodes CASSFSGGAKSNIQYF.

The chain employs TRBV11-2 and TRBJ1-1; D possibly corresponds to TRBD1 (6 bases). V was cut by 2 bases and J by 7 bases, with 14 bases left in between. The CDR3 length is 14 residues. CDR1 SGHAT and CDR2 FQNNGV come from the germline V gene. The chain's CDR3 is CASSLNTGFGEAFF. CDR3 sequence (DNA): TGTGCCAGCAGCTTAAATACAGGGTTCGGTGAAGCTTTCTTT.

This clonotype has at least ten counts. The chain combines TRBV29-1 with TRBJ2-3, with TRBD2 matching over 8 bases. CDR1 and CDR2 from the germline V gene are SQVTM and ANQGSEA. This CDR3 comprises 15 residues. V was pared by 4 bases and J by 2 bases, with 8 bases of the junction left unmatched. CDR3 in amino acids: CSVGVLAVITDTQYF. In DNA form, the CDR3 reads TGCAGCGTTGGGGTACTAGCGGTAATCACAGATACGCAGTATTTT.

In its sample, this clonotype was seen many times. The chain combines TRBV21-1 with TRBJ2-3; TRBD1 was called by the table and not checked on the DNA. TRBV21-1 is recorded as a pseudogene. The CDR3 has 16 residues. The CDR3 protein is CASTPLERGRTDTQYF. As DNA, the CDR3 is TGTGCCAGCACCCCACTGGAGCGGGGGCGCACAGATACGCAGTATTTT.

Turning to this clonotype: At one of its ends the junction is not consistent with the germline gene, which may arise from a read error. The chain joins TRBV4-1 to TRBJ1-1; D is uncertain. Germline-derived CDR1 and CDR2 are MGHRA and YSYEKL. There are 13 residues in the CDR3. CDR3 nucleotide sequence: TGTGCCAGCAGCTCCGGTCCGCACCCTGAAGCTTTCTTT. The encoded protein is CASSSGPHPEAFF.